The 7 T cell receptor beta chains below were found in one sample sequenced in a study of OX40 agonist ivuxolimab in advanced cancers. Generated by immunoSEQ multiplex PCR, the TCRdb table keeps only in-frame clones and is missing some. The profile shows around 60,000 clones, approximately 90% of them singletons. The sample consisted of CD4+ or CD8+ T cells sorted from blood, taken in a trial of the OX40 agonist ivuxolimab. The receptors derive from an adult with an advanced solid tumor such as melanoma, head and neck, liver or kidney cancer.

This clone was detected once. The chain employs TRBV7-9 and TRBJ1-4; 9 bases align to TRBD1. The germline gives CDR1 SEHNR, CDR2 FQNEAQ (reference sequence). V trimming: 5 bases; J trimming: 4 bases; junction bases outside the gene matches: 14. The CDR3 has 18 residues. CDR3 amino acids: CASSQKTGGLRVNEKLFF. The CDR3 region has the DNA TGTGCCAGCAGCCAAAAAACAGGGGGCCTCCGGGTTAATGAAAAACTGTTTTTT.

The chain links TRBV7-2 to TRBJ2-1, with 7 bases that match TRBD2. The germline V gene encodes CDR1 SGHTA and CDR2 FQGNSA. V lost 5 bases, J lost 5 bases, and 12 bases stayed unmatched. The CDR3 runs 16 residues. CDR3 in DNA: TGTGCCAGCAGCAGCCGACTAGCTACCTACAACAATGAGCAGTTCTTC. Its protein is CASSSRLATYNNEQFF.

The chain links TRBV7-6 to TRBJ1-3; the match to TRBD1 covers 7 bases. The ends lost 5 bases at V and 4 bases at J; junction bases unmatched: 8. The CDR3 spans 15 residues. Germline CDR1 and CDR2: SGHVS and FNYEAQ. Here the CDR3 DNA reads TGTGCCAGCAGCCGGGACAGAGGGTCCGGAAACACCATATATTTT. Translated: CASSRDRGSGNTIYF.

This rearrangement joins TRBV19 to TRBJ2-7; perhaps TRBD1 as D (6 bases). The ends were cut back, 3 bases at V and 4 bases at J, with 13 bases in the middle. CDR3 length equals 14 residues. CDR1 LNHDA and CDR2 SQIVND come from the germline V gene (reference sequence). This chain's CDR3 is CASSISFGTYEQYF. The CDR3 nucleotides are TGTGCCAGTAGTATTTCGTTCGGGACATACGAGCAGTACTTC.

The J gene is TRBJ1-1, the V gene TRBV27; 9 nucleotides line up with TRBD1. Germline-derived CDR1 and CDR2 are MNHEY and SMNVEV (reference sequence). The CDR3 runs to 14 residues. J gave up 1 base and V 5 bases, and 2 bases lay outside the gene matches. The CDR3 loop is CASSGTGTNTEAFF. The DNA for the CDR3 is TGTGCCAGCAGTGGGACAGGGACGAACACTGAAGCTTTCTTT.

This rearrangement joins TRBV6-5 to TRBJ1-5; 10 bases are a match to TRBD1. The length of the CDR3 is 14 residues. CDR1 is MNHEY and CDR2 is SVGAGI in the germline V gene. V lost 6 bases and J lost 6; bases outside the gene matches: 5. CDR3 nucleotide sequence: TGTGCCAGCAGACCCGGACAGGGGGGTCAGCCCCAGCATTTT. Translating gives CASRPGQGGQPQHF.

V gene TRBV21-1 combines with J gene TRBJ2-1; whether TRBD1, the table's D call, matches the DNA was not checked. TRBV21-1 is flagged as a pseudogene. The CDR3 is made up of 16 amino acids. The CDR3 region is CASSKRGWTRYNEQFF. CDR3 coding DNA: TGTGCCAGCAGCAAAAGGGGATGGACCCGTTACAATGAGCAGTTCTTC.